These 22 T cell receptor beta chains came from one sample sequenced in a study of OX40 agonist ivuxolimab in advanced cancers. The library relied on the immunoSEQ multiplex PCR assay. TCRdb limited this immuneACCESS table to in-frame rearrangements with V and J called. A share of clones is missing; checked studies link under half to unresolved V genes, and the rest is unexplained. This sample gives approximately 74,000 clones in total; 90% of them show up just once. Of the sample, about 1.8% falls within the top ten clones. Sequenced here: CD4+ or CD8+ T cells sorted from blood, sampled in a trial of the OX40 agonist ivuxolimab. All receptors derive from an adult with an advanced solid tumor such as melanoma, head and neck, liver or kidney cancer.

This clone appeared a few times. The rearrangement uses TRBV18 and TRBJ1-1; D is uncertain. The V and J ends lost 2 bases and 3 bases respectively, with 13 bases between them. The germline V gene encodes CDR1 KGHSH and CDR2 LQKENI. The CDR3 consists of 15 residues. The CDR3 reads CASSPGSSSYTEAFF. As DNA, the CDR3 is TGTGCCAGCTCACCAGGGTCCAGTTCTTACACTGAAGCTTTCTTT.

The rearrangement links TRBV7-3 to TRBJ2-1, with a possible D match to TRBD2 (5 bases). The CDR3 totals 16 residues. Germline-derived CDR1 and CDR2 are SGHTA and FQGTGA. Trimming stripped 2 bases from V and 0 bases from J, with 11 bases between. The DNA of the CDR3 is TGTGCCAGCAGCTTATGGGAGTATAGCTCCTACAATGAGCAGTTCTTC. Protein product: CASSLWEYSSYNEQFF.

The CDR3: CASSLALNTGELFF. For the CDR3, the DNA is TGTGCCAGCAGCTTGGCGCTCAACACCGGGGAGCTGTTTTTT. The chain joins TRBV11-3 to TRBJ2-2, with unresolved D. CDR3 size: 14 residues. Germline CDR1 and CDR2: SGHNT and YENEEA. Trimming removed 3 bases at V and 2 bases at J, with 7 bases between. The complete variable domain, with remaining parts taken from reference TRBV11-3 and TRBJ2-2, reads EAGVVQSPRYKIIEKKQPVAFWCNPISGHNTLYWYLQNLGQGPELLIRYENEEAVDDSQLPKDRFSAERLKGVDSTLKIQPAELGDSAVYLCASSLALNTGELFFGEGSRLTVL.

This rearrangement joins TRBV5-4 to TRBJ2-3; D gene unclear. CDR3 length equals 12 residues. The germline CDR1 and CDR2 sequences are SGHNT and YYREEE (reference sequence). Trimming removed 5 bases at V and 10 bases at J, with 14 bases between. The CDR3 DNA reads TGTGCCAGCAGGTCCGTCTCTGGGGCGCAGTATTTT. Translating gives CASRSVSGAQYF.

The genes are TRBV28 and TRBJ2-2; D could derive from TRBD1 or TRBD2 (5 bases each). The CDR3 runs 13 residues. V lost 8 bases to trimming and J lost 6 bases, with 13 bases between them. Germline CDR1 reads MDHEN; CDR2 reads SYDVKM. CDR3 protein: CASGGTKSGELFF. The CDR3 region has the DNA TGTGCCAGCGGTGGGACGAAATCCGGGGAGCTGTTTTTT.

The gene calls are TRBV19 and TRBJ2-1; D uncertain. The germline CDR1 and CDR2 sequences are LNHDA and SQIVND (reference sequence). Deletions cut 2 bases from V and 7 bases from J, with 9 bases between. The CDR3 has 13 amino acids. The CDR3 spells CASSIQIPNEQFF. The CDR3, as DNA: TGTGCCAGTAGTATACAGATTCCTAATGAGCAGTTCTTC.

This clone has just a few counts. The CDR3 DNA follows: TGTGCCAGCAGCTTATCCTCCAGCGGGGGGGGCACGAAGACCCAGTACTTC. Its protein product is CASSLSSSGGGTKTQYF. The chain couples TRBV11-3 to TRBJ2-5; 10 nucleotides line up with TRBD2. CDR1 and CDR2 from the germline V gene are SGHNT and YENEEA. CDR3 length: 17 amino acids. Germline trimming cut 2 bases from V and 6 bases from J; bases unmatched to any gene: 12.

The V call is TRBV2, the J call TRBJ1-1; D unclear. Germline CDR1 and CDR2: SNHLY and FYNNEI. Trimming left V 1 base short and J 7 bases short, with 7 bases between. The CDR3 spans 12 residues. CDR3 residues: CASSEGGGEAFF. The CDR3 DNA follows: TGTGCCAGCAGTGAAGGTGGAGGTGAAGCTTTCTTT.

The chain carries TRBV11-3 and TRBJ2-2; D unclear. This CDR3 comprises 12 residues. Trimming stripped 3 bases from V and 8 bases from J, with 7 bases between. Germline lookup yields CDR1 SGHNT and CDR2 YENEEA. CDR3 sequence (DNA): TGTGCCAGCAGCTTCCTGTATGGGGAGCTGTTTTTT. Its protein product is CASSFLYGELFF. Full variable domain (outside the CDR3, taken from reference TRBV11-3 and TRBJ2-2): EAGVVQSPRYKIIEKKQPVAFWCNPISGHNTLYWYLQNLGQGPELLIRYENEEAVDDSQLPKDRFSAERLKGVDSTLKIQPAELGDSAVYLCASSFLYGELFFGEGSRLTVL.

V is TRBV7-2 and J is TRBJ1-2; 7 bases line up with TRBD1. With 1 base clipped from V and 6 bases from J, the junction kept 17 bases outside the gene matches. The CDR3 loop spans 18 amino acids. Germline lookup yields CDR1 SGHTA and CDR2 FQGNSA. The chain's CDR3 is CASSLVFGQGVFGDGYTF. The CDR3 DNA follows: TGTGCCAGCAGCTTAGTTTTCGGGCAGGGGGTCTTTGGTGATGGCTACACCTTC.

This chain connects TRBV28 to TRBJ1-2; 7 positions agree with TRBD1. CDR1 is MDHEN and CDR2 is SYDVKM in the germline V gene. The CDR3 contains 14 residues. J was trimmed by 2 bases and V by 4 bases; bases with no gene match: 4. CDR3 nucleotides: TGTGCCAGCAGTTCTGGACAGGCGAACTATGGCTACACCTTC. It yields the protein CASSSGQANYGYTF.

The chain has TRBV18 and TRBJ2-3; 10 positions agree with TRBD2. V lost 5 bases to trimming and J lost 2 bases; unmatched junction nucleotides: 7. The germline V gene has CDR1 KGHSH and CDR2 LQKENI. The CDR3 loop spans 16 amino acids. The CDR3 sequence: CASSSRSGGNTDTQYF. The DNA for the CDR3 is TGTGCCAGCTCATCCCGTAGCGGGGGGAACACAGATACGCAGTATTTT.

This chain connects TRBV19 to TRBJ2-2, with unresolved D. The V and J ends lost 9 bases and 2 bases respectively, with 16 bases between them. The germline V gene encodes CDR1 LNHDA and CDR2 SQIVND (reference sequence). The CDR3 runs to 15 residues. The CDR3 is CASNPMAANTGELFF. The DNA of the CDR3 is TGTGCCAGCAACCCCATGGCCGCTAACACCGGGGAGCTGTTTTTT.

This chain joins TRBV28 and TRBJ2-1; 10 bases are a match to TRBD1. The CDR3 totals 16 residues. The germline V gene encodes CDR1 MDHEN and CDR2 SYDVKM. Unmatched junction bases numbered 7, after V lost 2 bases and J lost 6 bases. The CDR3 DNA follows: TGTGCCAGCAGTTTAGGGGGGACAGGGGTATTCAATGAGCAGTTCTTC. It encodes CASSLGGTGVFNEQFF.

This chain connects TRBV5-1 to TRBJ2-3, with D possibly being TRBD2 (6 bases). In germline, CDR1 is SGHRS, CDR2 YFSETQ. The CDR3 contains 13 residues. The V and J ends lost 6 bases and 7 bases respectively, with 15 bases between them. The CDR3 protein is CASTDGRGNTQYF. Here the CDR3 DNA reads TGCGCCAGCACGGACGGGAGAGGAAATACGCAGTATTTT.

The chain links TRBV11-2 to TRBJ2-7, with 9 bases identical to TRBD2. V was clipped by 3 bases and J by 4 bases; unmatched bases: 7. The CDR3 runs 15 residues. Germline loops: CDR1 SGHAT, CDR2 FQNNGV. In nucleotides, the CDR3 is TGTGCCAGCAGCTTGTATGGCGGGGGGGAATACGAGCAGTACTTC. Its translation is CASSLYGGGEYEQYF.

The J gene is TRBJ2-1, the V gene TRBV6-6; D is uncertain. Between the trimmed V and J ends, which lost 5 bases and 0 bases, there was a span of 14 bases. The germline CDR1 and CDR2 sequences are MNHNY and SVGAGI (reference sequence). The CDR3 has 16 residues. CDR3 bases: TGTGCCAGCAGTCTCACAATACTGATCTCCTACAATGAGCAGTTCTTC. This codes for CASSLTILISYNEQFF.

This chain links TRBV30 with TRBJ1-1; 7 nucleotides line up with TRBD1. The CDR3 length is 15 residues. Germline CDR1 is GTSNPN and CDR2 is SVGIG (reference sequence). The V segment lost 3 bases and the J segment 11 bases; nucleotides outside the gene matches: 18. Here the CDR3 reads CAWRTTAGQRGVAFF. The CDR3 DNA follows: TGTGCCTGGAGGACCACAGCGGGACAGAGAGGGGTCGCTTTCTTT.

In this sample, this clone turned up once. V and J are TRBV6-1 and TRBJ2-7; D ambiguous. CDR1 is MNHNS, CDR2 SASEGT, per germline. The CDR3 runs to 11 residues. V was cut by 6 bases and J by 5 bases, with 8 bases left in between. CDR3 loop: CASRQLDEQYF. CDR3 nucleotides: TGTGCCAGCAGGCAGCTAGACGAGCAGTACTTC.

This chain links TRBV27 with TRBJ1-2; TRBD1 might be the D (5 bases). The CDR3 contains 14 residues. From germline, CDR1 is MNHEY and CDR2 SMNVEV (reference sequence). The V and J ends lost 0 bases and 5 bases respectively, with 10 bases between them. As DNA, the CDR3 is TGTGCCAGCAGTTTATCGGGGCAGGGTTATGGCTACACCTTC. This sequence encodes CASSLSGQGYGYTF.

The gene calls are TRBV7-9 and TRBJ1-1; D may be TRBD1 (5 bases). Germline V CDR1 and CDR2: SEHNR, FQNEAQ (reference sequence). V lost 5 bases to trimming and J lost 3 bases, with 10 bases between them. The length of the CDR3 is 13 residues. CDR3 sequence (DNA): TGTGCCAGCAGCGAAACCAGGGACACTGAAGCTTTCTTT. Protein product: CASSETRDTEAFF. The full variable domain, in which reference TRBV7-9 and TRBJ1-1 provide the parts outside the CDR3, is DTGVSQNPRHKITKRGQNVTFRCDPISEHNRLYWYRQTLGQGPEFLTYFQNEAQLEKSRLLSDRFSAERPKGSFSTLEIQRTEQGDSAMYLCASSETRDTEAFFGQGTRLTVV.

The chain joins TRBV6-4 to TRBJ2-1; D gene unclear. The CDR3 has 13 amino acids. Trimming removed 4 bases from V and 8 bases from J, with 12 bases in between. Looked up from germline, CDR1 is MRHNA and CDR2 is SNTAGT. The CDR3 DNA is TGTGCCAGCAGTGCGTATTGGGGTTATGAGCAGTTCTTC. Amino acid sequence: CASSAYWGYEQFF.